Listed below are T cell receptor beta chains from one sample, sequenced in a study of long-term antiretroviral therapy in people with HIV. The assay was immunoSEQ multiplex PCR, and TCRdb's table has in-frame clones only and misses some. The sample lists roughly 30,000 clones, roughly 90% occurring once. The sample was unsorted PBMCs, taken 3.1 years after starting antiretroviral therapy. The receptors come from a man younger than 35 with HIV. Each CDR3 is given with its conserved first and last residue. The order of the fields is D gene, V gene, clone size, J gene, CDR3 DNA, CDR3 protein. The D gene is left open where the match is weak. Some rows have no size entry. The others give once, few or many, or a class for an expanded clone.

D gene: TRBD1; V gene: TRBV19; clone size: .; J gene: TRBJ1-1; CDR3 DNA: TGTGCCAGTAGGACAGGGGTCGGCACTGAAGCTTTCTTT; CDR3 protein: CASRTGVGTEAFF
D gene: .; V gene: TRBV6-5; clone size: .; J gene: TRBJ2-3; CDR3 DNA: TGTGCCAGCAGTTTGTCATACCCCACAGATACGCAGTATTTT; CDR3 protein: CASSLSYPTDTQYF
D gene: .; V gene: TRBV7-2; clone size: .; J gene: TRBJ1-5; CDR3 DNA: TGTGCCAGCAGCTTAGCGGGCGCGGACCGTCAGCCCCAGCATTTT; CDR3 protein: CASSLAGADRQPQHF
D gene: TRBD1; V gene: TRBV10-3; clone size: medium-sized; J gene: TRBJ2-3; CDR3 DNA: TGTGCCAGCCAAACAGGGGGTAGCACAGATACGCAGTATTTT; CDR3 protein: CASQTGGSTDTQYF
D gene: TRBD1; V gene: TRBV5-6; clone size: .; J gene: TRBJ2-7; CDR3 DNA: TGTGCCAGCAGCTTCGGACAGGGGGCCCACGAGCAGTACTTC; CDR3 protein: CASSFGQGAHEQYF
D gene: .; V gene: TRBV4-3; clone size: medium-sized; J gene: TRBJ1-2; CDR3 DNA: TGCGCCAGCAGCCAAGACAGGGGCCCGTATGGCTACACCTTC; CDR3 protein: CASSQDRGPYGYTF
D gene: TRBD2; V gene: TRBV6-5; clone size: .; J gene: TRBJ2-1; CDR3 DNA: TGTGCCAGCAGTTACCGCTTAGCGGGGGGGCCGGGAGAGCAGTTCTTC; CDR3 protein: CASSYRLAGGPGEQFF
D gene: TRBD2; V gene: TRBV2; clone size: .; J gene: TRBJ2-1; CDR3 DNA: TGTGCCAGCACTAGCGGGATAAGCTCCTACAATGAGCAGTTCTTC; CDR3 protein: CASTSGISSYNEQFF
D gene: TRBD2; V gene: TRBV4-1; clone size: .; J gene: TRBJ2-7; CDR3 DNA: TGCGCCAGCAGCCAAGAATCCCCGGGAGCGGGAGACCTCTACGAGCAGTACTTC; CDR3 protein: CASSQESPGAGDLYEQYF
D gene: .; V gene: TRBV5-5; clone size: .; J gene: TRBJ2-2; CDR3 DNA: TGTGCCAGCAGCTCACACCACGGGGTGGACACCGGGGAGCTGTTTTTT; CDR3 protein: CASSSHHGVDTGELFF
D gene: .; V gene: TRBV18; clone size: .; J gene: TRBJ1-2; CDR3 DNA: TGTGCCAGCTCACCTCTCCCCCCACAGGGTCCGGACTCCCTCTACACCTTC; CDR3 protein: CASSPLPPQGPDSLYTF
D gene: .; V gene: TRBV4-3; clone size: .; J gene: TRBJ2-3; CDR3 DNA: TGCGCCAGCAGCCAAGATTGGTGGGATACGCAGTATTTT; CDR3 protein: CASSQDWWDTQYF
D gene: .; V gene: TRBV29-1; clone size: .; J gene: TRBJ2-3; CDR3 DNA: TGCAGCGTTGAGAAGGGTCCCGATACGCAGTATTTT; CDR3 protein: CSVEKGPDTQYF